The rows below give T cell receptor beta chains drawn from one sample of a study of cytomegalovirus exposure and HLA in healthy donors. The assay was immunoSEQ multiplex PCR, and TCRdb's table has in-frame clones only and misses some. Here the sample spans about 200,000 clones, roughly 78% being singletons. Material: PBMCs. Every receptor here comes from a girl between 10 and 17 years old in good health and CMV-seropositive. CDR3s include the opening cysteine and the closing phenylalanine or tryptophan. D genes are given only for firm matches. A clone size is listed for some rows: how often the clone was seen (once, few, many), or a class if it is expanded.

TRBV6-6,TRBD1,TRBJ1-1,12,NA,CASSLGTDEAFF,TGTGCCAGCAGTCTCGGGACAGATGAAGCTTTCTTT
TRBV7-9,NA,TRBJ2-1,12,few,CASNTGYNEQFF,TGTGCCAGCAATACAGGGTACAATGAGCAGTTCTTC
TRBV7-2,NA,TRBJ2-3,12,once,CASSLVADTQYF,TGTGCCAGCAGCTTAGTCGCAGATACGCAGTATTTT
TRBV7-8,NA,TRBJ2-7,17,NA,CATGGTHLSGWPEEQYF,TGTGCCACCGGGGGAACACACCTATCGGGGTGGCCCGAGGAGCAGTACTTC
TRBV11-3,NA,TRBJ2-7,12,NA,CASSLVQGEQYF,TGTGCCAGCAGCTTAGTACAGGGTGAGCAGTACTTC
TRBV4-2,TRBD2,TRBJ2-3,16,NA,CASSPSGTSNADTQYF,TGTGCCAGCAGCCCCTCCGGGACTAGTAACGCAGATACGCAGTATTTT
TRBV2,NA,TRBJ2-1,12,NA,CASMPVYNEQFF,TGTGCCAGCATGCCGGTCTACAATGAGCAGTTCTTC
TRBV30,TRBD1,TRBJ1-5,13,NA,CAWSGTGVEPQHF,TGTGCCTGGAGCGGGACAGGGGTCGAGCCCCAGCATTTT
TRBV5-5,TRBD2,TRBJ2-3,14,NA,CASSRGGAEDTQYF,TGTGCCAGCAGCCGCGGGGGTGCGGAAGATACGCAGTATTTT
TRBV29-1,NA,TRBJ1-1,13,NA,CSVGGRHRTEAFF,TGCAGCGTCGGGGGACGGCACCGCACTGAAGCTTTCTTT
TRBV28,NA,TRBJ1-1,13,NA,CASSGPGGAEAFF,TGTGCCAGCAGCGGCCCCGGGGGGGCTGAAGCTTTCTTT
TRBV12-5,TRBD2,TRBJ2-7,14,once,CASGSSGGAGEQYF,TGTGCTAGTGGTTCTTCCGGGGGGGCGGGAGAGCAGTACTTC
TRBV5-8,TRBD1,TRBJ2-7,14,NA,CASRKQGNPYEQYF,TGTGCCAGCAGAAAACAGGGGAACCCCTACGAGCAGTACTTC